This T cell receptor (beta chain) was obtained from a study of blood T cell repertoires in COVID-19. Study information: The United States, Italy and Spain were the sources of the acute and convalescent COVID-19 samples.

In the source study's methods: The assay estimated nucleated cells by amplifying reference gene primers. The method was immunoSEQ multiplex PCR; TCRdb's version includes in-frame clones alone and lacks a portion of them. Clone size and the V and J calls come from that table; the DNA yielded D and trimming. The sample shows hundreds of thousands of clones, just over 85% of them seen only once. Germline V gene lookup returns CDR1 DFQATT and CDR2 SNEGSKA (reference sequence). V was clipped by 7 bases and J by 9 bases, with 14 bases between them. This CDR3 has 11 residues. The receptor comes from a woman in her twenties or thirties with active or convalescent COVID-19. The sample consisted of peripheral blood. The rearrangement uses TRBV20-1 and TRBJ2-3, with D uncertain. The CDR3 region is CSVERGVTQYF. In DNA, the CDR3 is TGCAGTGTGGAGCGTGGTGTCACGCAGTATTTT.